This TCR beta chain was observed in a study of response to subunit inactivated influenza vaccine (dated by TCRdb to the late 2010s). Looking at the study overall: Deep quantitative T cell receptor repertoire profiling was used in the study to track responses to a trivalent subunit inactivated influenza vaccine. Paper-wide results and their limitations: The authors proposed that each seasonal influenza vaccination may bring in only a limited number of new T cells.

This clonotype came up a few times. Its antigen target is currently unknown. No base quality values were provided; no much bigger clone lies one nucleotide off. For CDR1 and CDR2, the germline V gene lists MGHRA and YSYEKL. Measured from the cysteine to the phenylalanine, the CDR3 is 16 residues long. Only the CDR3 part of the read is kept: 48 bases, read in frame from the first base. Trimming takes 4 bases from V and 9 bases from J, and the germline ends sit 21 bases apart. Library preparation employed RT-PCR. Sequencing was performed on an Illumina HiSeq 2500. TCRdb reprocessed the public reads (quality trimming at Q25 with fastp, clone calling with MiXCR) and kept in-frame beta chains. Records with the same CDR3 protein are collapsed into one entry carrying the most frequent genes and DNA. This sample lists 450,000 to 600,000 distinct CDR3 sequences; 6.5% to 8% were detected once. The ten largest account for approximately 13% of the sample.

This sample comprised PBMCs from blood, obtained 23 months after vaccination. The chain joins TRBV4-1 to TRBJ2-2; TRBD2 might be the D gene, on 6 matching bases. The origin of this receptor is a man in his fifties or sixties who received an inactivated influenza vaccine. Donor details come from another sample of the same person, matched by shared clones. Here is the DNA: TGCGCCAGCAGCCCCCCTCAGGACGGGAGCCGCCGGGAGCTGTTTTTT. Its translation is CASSPPQDGSRRELFF.